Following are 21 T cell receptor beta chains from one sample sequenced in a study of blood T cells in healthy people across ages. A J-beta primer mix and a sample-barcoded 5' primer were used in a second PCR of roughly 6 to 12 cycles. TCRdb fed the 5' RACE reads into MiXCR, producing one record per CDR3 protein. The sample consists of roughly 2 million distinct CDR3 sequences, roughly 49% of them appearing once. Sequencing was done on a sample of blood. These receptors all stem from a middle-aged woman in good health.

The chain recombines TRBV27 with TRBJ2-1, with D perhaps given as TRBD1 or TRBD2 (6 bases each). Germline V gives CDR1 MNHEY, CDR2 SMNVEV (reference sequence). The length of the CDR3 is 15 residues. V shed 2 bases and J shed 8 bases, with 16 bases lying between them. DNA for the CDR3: TGTGCCAGCAGTTTACCCGGGATGGGGGGCGATGAGCAGTTCTTC. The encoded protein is CASSLPGMGGDEQFF.

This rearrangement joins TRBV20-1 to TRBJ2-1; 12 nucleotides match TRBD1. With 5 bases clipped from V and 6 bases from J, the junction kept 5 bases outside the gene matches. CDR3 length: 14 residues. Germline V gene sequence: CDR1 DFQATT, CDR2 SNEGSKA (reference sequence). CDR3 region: CSAEGTGGGNEQFF. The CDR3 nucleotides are TGCAGTGCTGAAGGGACAGGGGGCGGCAATGAGCAGTTCTTC.

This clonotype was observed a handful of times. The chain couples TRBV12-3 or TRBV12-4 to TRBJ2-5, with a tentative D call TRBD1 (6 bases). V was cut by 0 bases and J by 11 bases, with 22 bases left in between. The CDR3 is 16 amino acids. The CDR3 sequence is CASSLAQGKYRHKQYF. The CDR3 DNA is TGTGCCAGCAGTTTAGCCCAGGGGAAGTATCGGCACAAGCAGTACTTC.

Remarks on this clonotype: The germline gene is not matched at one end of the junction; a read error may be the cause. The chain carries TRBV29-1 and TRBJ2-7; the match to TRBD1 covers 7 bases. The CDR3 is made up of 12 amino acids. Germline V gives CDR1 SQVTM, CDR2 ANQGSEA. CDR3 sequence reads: CGVTDRDYEQYF. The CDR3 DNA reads TGCGGCGTCACCGACAGGGACTACGAGCAGTACTTC.

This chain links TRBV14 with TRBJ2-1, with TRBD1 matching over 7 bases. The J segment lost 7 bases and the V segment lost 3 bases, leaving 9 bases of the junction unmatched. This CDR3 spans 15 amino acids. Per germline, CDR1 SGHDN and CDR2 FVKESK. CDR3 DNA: TGTGCCAGCAGCCAGATCGACAGGGCTAGGAATGAGCAGTTCTTC. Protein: CASSQIDRARNEQFF.

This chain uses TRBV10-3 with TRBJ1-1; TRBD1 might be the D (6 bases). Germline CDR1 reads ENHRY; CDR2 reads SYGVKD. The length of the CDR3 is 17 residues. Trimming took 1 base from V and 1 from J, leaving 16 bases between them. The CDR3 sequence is CAISEFVSGGGNTEAFF. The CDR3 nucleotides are TGTGCCATCAGTGAGTTTGTCAGCGGAGGGGGGAACACTGAAGCTTTCTTT.

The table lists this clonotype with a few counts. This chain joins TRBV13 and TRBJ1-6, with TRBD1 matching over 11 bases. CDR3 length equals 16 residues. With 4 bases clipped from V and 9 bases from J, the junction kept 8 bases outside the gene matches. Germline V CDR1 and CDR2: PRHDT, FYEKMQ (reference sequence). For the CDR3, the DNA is TGTGCCAGCAGCTCGGACAGGGGGCGTTTTAGTTCACCCCTCCACTTT. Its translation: CASSSDRGRFSSPLHF.

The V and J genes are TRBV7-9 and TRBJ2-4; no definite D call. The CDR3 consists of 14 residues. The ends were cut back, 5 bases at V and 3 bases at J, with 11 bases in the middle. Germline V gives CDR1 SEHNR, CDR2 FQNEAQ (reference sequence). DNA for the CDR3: TGTGCCAGCAGCCTTACTAACAGCAAAAACATTCAGTACTTC. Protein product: CASSLTNSKNIQYF.

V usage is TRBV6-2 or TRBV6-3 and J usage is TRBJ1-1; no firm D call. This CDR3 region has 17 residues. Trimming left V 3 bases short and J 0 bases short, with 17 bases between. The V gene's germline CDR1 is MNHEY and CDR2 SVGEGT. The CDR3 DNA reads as TGTGCCAGCAGTTATAAGACCACGGATGGGATGAACACTGAAGCTTTCTTT. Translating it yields CASSYKTTDGMNTEAFF.

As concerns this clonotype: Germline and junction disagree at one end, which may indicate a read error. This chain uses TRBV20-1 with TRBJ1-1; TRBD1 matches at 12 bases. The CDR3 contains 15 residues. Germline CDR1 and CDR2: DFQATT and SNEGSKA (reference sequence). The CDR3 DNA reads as TGCAGCGCTAGGGGACAGGGGGCCGGTGGCACTGAAGCTTTCTTT. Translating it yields CSARGQGAGGTEAFF.

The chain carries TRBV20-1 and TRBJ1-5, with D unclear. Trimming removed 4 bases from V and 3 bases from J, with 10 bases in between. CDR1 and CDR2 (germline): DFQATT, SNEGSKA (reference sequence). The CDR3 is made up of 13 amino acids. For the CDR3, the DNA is TGCAGTGCTAAAAAGAGGAACAATCAGCCCCAGCATTTT. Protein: CSAKKRNNQPQHF.

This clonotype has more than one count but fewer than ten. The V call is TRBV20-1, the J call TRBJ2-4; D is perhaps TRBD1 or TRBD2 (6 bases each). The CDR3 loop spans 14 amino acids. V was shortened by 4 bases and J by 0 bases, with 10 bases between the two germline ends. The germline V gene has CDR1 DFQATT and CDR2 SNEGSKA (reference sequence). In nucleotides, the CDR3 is TGCAGTGCTAAACAGGGACTAGCCAAAAACATTCAGTACTTC. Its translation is CSAKQGLAKNIQYF.

CDR3 in DNA: TGCAGTGCGCAGGGAGATAGCAATCAGCCCCAGCATTTT. Translated, it gives CSAQGDSNQPQHF. The chain is built from TRBV20-1 and TRBJ1-5, with D perhaps TRBD1 (5 bases). V gave up 6 bases and J gave up 0 bases, with 9 bases separating them. Germline V gene data show CDR1 as DFQATT and CDR2 as SNEGSKA (reference sequence). The CDR3 is made up of 13 amino acids.

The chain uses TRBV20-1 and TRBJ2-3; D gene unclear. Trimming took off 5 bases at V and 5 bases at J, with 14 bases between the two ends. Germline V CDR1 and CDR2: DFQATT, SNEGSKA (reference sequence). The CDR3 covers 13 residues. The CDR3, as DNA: TGCAGTGCTGAGCGAACAACCCAAGATACGCAGTATTTT. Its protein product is CSAERTTQDTQYF.

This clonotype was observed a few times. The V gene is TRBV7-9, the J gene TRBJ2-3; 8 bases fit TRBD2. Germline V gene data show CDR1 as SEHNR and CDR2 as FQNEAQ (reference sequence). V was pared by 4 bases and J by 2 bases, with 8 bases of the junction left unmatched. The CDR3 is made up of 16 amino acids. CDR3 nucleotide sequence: TGTGCCAGCAGCTCCGGGACTAGGGCCACCACAGATACGCAGTATTTT. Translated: CASSSGTRATTDTQYF. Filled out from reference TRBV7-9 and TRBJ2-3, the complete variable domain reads DTGVSQNPRHKITKRGQNVTFRCDPISEHNRLYWYRQTLGQGPEFLTYFQNEAQLEKSRLLSDRFSAERPKGSFSTLEIQRTEQGDSAMYLCASSSGTRATTDTQYFGPGTRLTVL.

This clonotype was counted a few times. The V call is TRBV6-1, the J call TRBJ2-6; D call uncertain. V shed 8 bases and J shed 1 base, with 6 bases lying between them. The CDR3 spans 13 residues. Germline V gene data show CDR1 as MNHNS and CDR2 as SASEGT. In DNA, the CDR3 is TGTGCCAGCGTTAGATCTGGGGCCAACGTCCTGACTTTC. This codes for CASVRSGANVLTF.

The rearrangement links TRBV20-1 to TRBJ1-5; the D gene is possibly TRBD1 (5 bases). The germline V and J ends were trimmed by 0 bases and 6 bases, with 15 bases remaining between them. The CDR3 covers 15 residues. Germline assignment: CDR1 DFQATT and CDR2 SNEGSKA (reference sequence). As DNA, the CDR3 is TGCAGTGCTAGAGATAGGGTTAGGGACGGTCAGCCCCAGCATTTT. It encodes CSARDRVRDGQPQHF.

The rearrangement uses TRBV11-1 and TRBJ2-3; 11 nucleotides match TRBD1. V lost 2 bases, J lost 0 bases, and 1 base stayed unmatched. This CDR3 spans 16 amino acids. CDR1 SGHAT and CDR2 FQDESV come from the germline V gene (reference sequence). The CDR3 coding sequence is TGTGCCAGCAGCTTATGGGACAGGGGGAGCACAGATACGCAGTATTTT. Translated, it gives CASSLWDRGSTDTQYF.

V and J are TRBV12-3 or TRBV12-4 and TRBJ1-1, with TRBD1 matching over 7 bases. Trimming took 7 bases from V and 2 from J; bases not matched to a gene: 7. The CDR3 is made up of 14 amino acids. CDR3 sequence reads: CASIKDRSNTEAFF. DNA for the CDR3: TGTGCCAGCATTAAGGACAGGTCCAACACTGAAGCTTTCTTT.

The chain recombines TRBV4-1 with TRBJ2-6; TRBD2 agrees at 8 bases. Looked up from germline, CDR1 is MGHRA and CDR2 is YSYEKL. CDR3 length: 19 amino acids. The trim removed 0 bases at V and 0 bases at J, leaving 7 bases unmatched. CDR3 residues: CASSQDQAGESSGANVLTF. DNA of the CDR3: TGCGCCAGCAGCCAAGATCAAGCGGGGGAATCCTCTGGGGCCAACGTCCTGACTTTC.

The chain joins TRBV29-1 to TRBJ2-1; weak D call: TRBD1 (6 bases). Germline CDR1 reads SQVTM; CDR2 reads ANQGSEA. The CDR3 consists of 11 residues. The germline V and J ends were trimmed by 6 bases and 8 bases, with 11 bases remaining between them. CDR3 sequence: CSVYRAHEQFF. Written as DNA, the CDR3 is TGCAGCGTGTACAGGGCGCATGAGCAGTTCTTC.